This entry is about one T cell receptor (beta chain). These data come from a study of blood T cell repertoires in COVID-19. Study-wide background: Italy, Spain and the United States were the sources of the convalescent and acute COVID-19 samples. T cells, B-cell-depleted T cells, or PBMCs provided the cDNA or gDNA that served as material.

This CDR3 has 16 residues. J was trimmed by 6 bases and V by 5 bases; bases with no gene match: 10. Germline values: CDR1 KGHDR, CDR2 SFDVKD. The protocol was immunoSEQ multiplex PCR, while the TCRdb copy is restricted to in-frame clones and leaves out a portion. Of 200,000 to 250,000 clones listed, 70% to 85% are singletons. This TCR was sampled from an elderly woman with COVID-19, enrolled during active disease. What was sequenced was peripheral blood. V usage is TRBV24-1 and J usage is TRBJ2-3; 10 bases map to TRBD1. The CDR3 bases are TGTGCCACCAGTGGACAGACAGGGGGCGAGGTGGATACGCAGTATTTT. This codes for CATSGQTGGEVDTQYF.